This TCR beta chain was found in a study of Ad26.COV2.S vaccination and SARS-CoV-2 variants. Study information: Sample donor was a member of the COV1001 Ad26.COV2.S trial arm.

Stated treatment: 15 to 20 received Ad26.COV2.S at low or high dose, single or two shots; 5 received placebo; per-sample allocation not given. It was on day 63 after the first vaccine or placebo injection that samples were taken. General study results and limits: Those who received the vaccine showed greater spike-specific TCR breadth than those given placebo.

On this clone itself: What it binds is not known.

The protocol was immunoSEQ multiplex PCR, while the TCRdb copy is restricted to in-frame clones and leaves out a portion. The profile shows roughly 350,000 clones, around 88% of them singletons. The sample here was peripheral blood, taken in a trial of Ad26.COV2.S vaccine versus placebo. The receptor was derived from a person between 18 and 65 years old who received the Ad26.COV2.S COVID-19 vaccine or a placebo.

The CDR3 DNA is TGTGCCATCAGTGAGGGGACAGGGAACTATGGCTACACCTTC. Translation: CAISEGTGNYGYTF. V usage is TRBV10-3 and J usage is TRBJ1-2; 9 bases are a match to TRBD1. The CDR3 covers 14 residues. Per the germline V gene, CDR1 is ENHRY and CDR2 is SYGVKD. V dropped 2 bases and J dropped 2; count of bases not matched to a gene: 0.